This paragraph reports one T cell receptor beta chain. Some clones are missing from TCRdb's copy, which holds only in-frame ones; the method was immunoSEQ multiplex PCR. Of about 440,000 clones in the sample, roughly 89% are singletons; the top ten hold roughly 4.3%. CDR1 is MDHEN, CDR2 SYDVKM, per germline. The CDR3 spans 14 residues. V lost 5 bases and J 6 bases, leaving 15 bases between the germline ends. The data were taken from a study of blood T cell repertoires in COVID-19. The receptor was isolated from a woman in her 30s with acute or convalescent COVID-19. The chain combines TRBV28 with TRBJ2-3, with D tentatively TRBD2 (5 bases). The sequenced material came from peripheral blood. CDR3 loop: CASSHSGPQDTQYF. The CDR3 DNA is TGTGCCAGCAGTCACAGCGGTCCTCAGGATACGCAGTATTTT.